This T cell receptor (beta chain) emerged from a study of blood T cell repertoires in COVID-19. Across the whole study: Researchers got acute and convalescent COVID-19 samples from the United States, Italy and Spain. In each case, the material was cDNA or gDNA derived from T cells, B-cell-depleted T cells, or PBMCs.

V lost 2 bases and J 7 bases, leaving 14 bases between the germline ends. Germline V lookup: CDR1 SNHLY, CDR2 FYNNEI. The CDR3 sequence is 14 residues long. In the authors' methods: Reference gene primer amplification yielded estimated nucleated cell counts. TCRdb's copy holds only in-frame clones and misses some; the assay was immunoSEQ multiplex PCR. Clone size and the V and J calls come from that table; the DNA yielded D and trimming. The table has roughly 160,000 clones, approximately 86% seen once; the top ten hold almost 1%. The sequenced sample consisted of peripheral blood. This sequence was found in a man aged 18 to 30 with acute or convalescent COVID-19. This sequence joins TRBV2 and TRBJ1-1; TRBD1 might be the D (6 bases). Here the CDR3 reads CASSESQGLGEAFF. The CDR3 DNA reads TGTGCCAGCAGTGAAAGTCAGGGGCTCGGTGAAGCTTTCTTT.